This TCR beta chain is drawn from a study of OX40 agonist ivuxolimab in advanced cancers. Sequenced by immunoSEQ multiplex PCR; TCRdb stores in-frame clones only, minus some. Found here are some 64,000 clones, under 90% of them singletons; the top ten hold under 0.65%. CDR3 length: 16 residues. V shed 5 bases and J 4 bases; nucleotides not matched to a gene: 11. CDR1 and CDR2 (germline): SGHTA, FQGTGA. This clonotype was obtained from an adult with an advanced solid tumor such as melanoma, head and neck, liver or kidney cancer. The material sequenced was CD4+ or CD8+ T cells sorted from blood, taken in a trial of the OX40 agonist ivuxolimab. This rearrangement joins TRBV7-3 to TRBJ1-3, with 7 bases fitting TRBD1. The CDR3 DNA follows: TGTGCCAGCAGCCACACCCTGACAGGGCGAGGAAACACCATATATTTT. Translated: CASSHTLTGRGNTIYF.